This entry concerns a single T cell receptor beta chain. Authors' processing steps: The authors estimated nucleated cell counts from reference gene primer amplification. Using immunoSEQ multiplex PCR, the repertoire was profiled, and TCRdb retains in-frame clones only, with some absent. V and J calls and clone size are as listed in that table; D and trimming were resolved from the DNA. The sample holds tens of thousands of clones; around 88% are singletons and the top ten take 15% to 20%. The CDR3 length is 14 residues. In germline, CDR1 is GTSNPN, CDR2 SVGIG (reference sequence). V lost 0 bases and J 0 bases, leaving 9 bases between the germline ends. These data come from a study of blood T cell repertoires in COVID-19. Study details: PBMCs, B-cell-depleted T cells, or T cells were the source of the cDNA or gDNA that made up the material.

Seattle's cohort entered during active infection and was followed longitudinally. J is TRBJ2-7 and V is TRBV30; D may be TRBD2 (5 bases). Sequencing used peripheral blood. This receptor was obtained from a woman in her sixties with COVID-19, enrolled during active disease. The CDR3 reads CAWSVLALSYEQYF. CDR3 in DNA: TGTGCCTGGAGTGTCTTAGCGCTCTCCTACGAGCAGTACTTC.